This TCR beta chain is drawn from a study of shared clonotypes between healthy human individuals (dated by TCRdb to the early 2020s). Describing the broader study: Two women and three men aged 18 to 49 years were included in the cohort. For each donor, CD4 naive and CD4 memory were each run on three plates, CD8 naive on two plates, and CD8 memory on one plate. To estimate repertoire size and how much clonotype sharing occurs between individuals, the study deeply sequenced the blood TCR repertoires of five healthy adults. Different laboratories and diverse techniques were used to prepare libraries and sequence TCR repertoires, to increase sequencing depth and limit assay-specific biases. Leukapheresis yielded between about 0.94 and 9.5 billion PBMCs per donor.

According to the germline V gene (reference sequence), CDR1 reads SGHNT and CDR2 reads YYREEE. Germline trimming: 4 bases from V, 6 bases from J; junction bases outside gene matches: 11. Counted from cysteine to phenylalanine, this CDR3 has 15 amino acids. Only the CDR3 part of the read is kept: 45 bases, read in frame from the first base. A word on this clone: What this receptor recognizes is not known. No qualities accompany the bases; no much larger clone lies one base away.

TCR CDR3 regions were amplified from genomic DNA by multiplex PCR using the deep immunoSEQ assay. Genomic DNA extracted from each cell subset was distributed evenly over all wells of several immunoSEQ 96-well plates, and each plate served as one replicate. For sorted subsets, each replicate PCR was loaded with approximately 200 ng genomic DNA, equivalent to 25,000 to 35,000 T cell genomes. Purified libraries were measured with a Qubit 3.0 fluorometer, size-checked on a Bioanalyzer 2100, and measured again with the KAPA Library Quantification kit. Every immunoSEQ 96-well plate was sequenced on a dedicated single-read 150-cycle Illumina NextSeq 550 flow cell. The authors processed their data as follows. The immunoSEQ output contained only junctional sequences without quality scores, so filtering could not match that applied to full-length reads. To assign V/J genes and CDR3, sequences were annotated against IMGT germline references using PyIR, a Python wrapper for IgBLAST v1.9. Reads were removed for weak V/J assignments (E-value above 1e-6), missing CDR3, stop codons, out-of-frame junctions, or ambiguous translated residues. V3J clonotypes were defined by identical inferred V gene, J gene, and CDR3 amino acid sequence. To compute the percentage overlap between repertoires, the number of shared unique clonotypes was divided by the size of the smaller repertoire. Richness of each repertoire was evaluated using RTK rarefaction, the Chao1 estimator, and Recon v2.1 estimates of unobserved clonotypes. For all TCRbeta clonotypes obtained by the gDNA method from a handful of donors, generation probabilities were computed with OLGA. TCRdb took this table from immuneACCESS and kept in-frame rearrangements with V and J called. Such tables lack part of the clones; where checked against another copy, unresolved V genes explain under half of the gap, and the rest is unexplained. V, J and clone size are taken as reported in that table, and D and trimming were inferred from the DNA itself. Recorded for this sample are under 1,100,000 clones; around 74% of them occurred a single time. The ten top clones hold about 1.5% of the sample.

Healthy HIV-negative adults with no recently reported acute infections or vaccinations were included as donors. All donors were Caucasian adults living in Nashville, Tennessee, USA. CD4+ T cells were enriched by magnetic negative selection; naive cells were then positively selected on CD45RA, and the negative fraction formed the memory subset. After blood collection by leukapheresis, PBMCs were isolated using Ficoll-Histopaque density gradient centrifugation and then cryopreserved in the vapor phase of liquid nitrogen. Purity and quantity of every magnetically sorted T cell population were checked by analytical flow cytometry. Genomic DNA was isolated from each sorted fraction and quantified by UV absorbance on a Nanodrop 2000c. On the study overall, not on this receptor specifically: Sharing across a few donors was observed for about 4.8% of naive CD4, about 3.2% of naive CD8, over 2% of memory CD4, and about 0.4% of memory CD8 clonotypes. The genetic and exposure-history diversity represented was limited by the small number of donors. Only blood was sampled, and tissue TCR repertoires likely differ from those in blood. Rarefaction of sorted-subset datasets indicated incomplete sequencing despite the large sequencing depth. Compared with non-shared clonotypes, the clonotypes found in all four sorted-subset donors had higher generation probabilities. Larger estimated clonotype richness was generally found for naive subsets than for memory subsets. Pairwise subsampling indicated that sequencing depth was expected to affect the degree of clonotype sharing among donors.

The chain couples TRBV5-4 to TRBJ2-7; 9 central bases correspond to TRBD1. Material: memory CD4+ T cells sorted from blood. In the paper's terms, the cell subset or site label means: CD45RA-negative fraction. The origin of this receptor is a young man in good health. Here is the DNA: TGTGCCAGCAGCCCGGGACAGGGATCGGTACGCGAGCAGTACTTC. Its protein product is CASSPGQGSVREQYF.